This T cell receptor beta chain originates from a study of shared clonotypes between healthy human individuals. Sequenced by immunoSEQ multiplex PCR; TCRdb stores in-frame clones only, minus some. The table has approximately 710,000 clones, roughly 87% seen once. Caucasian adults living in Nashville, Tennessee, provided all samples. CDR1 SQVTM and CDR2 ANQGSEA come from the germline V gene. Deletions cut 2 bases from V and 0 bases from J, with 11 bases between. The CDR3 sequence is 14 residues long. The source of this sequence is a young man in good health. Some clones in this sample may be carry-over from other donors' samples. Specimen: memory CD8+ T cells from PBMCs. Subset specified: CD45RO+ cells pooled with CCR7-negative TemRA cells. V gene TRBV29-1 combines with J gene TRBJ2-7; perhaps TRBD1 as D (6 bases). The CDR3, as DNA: TGCAGCGTTGAATCGTCAGGGGCCTCCTACGAGCAGTACTTC. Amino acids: CSVESSGASYEQYF.